Below are 16 T cell receptor beta chains sequenced from a single sample in a study of CD8 T cells in Susac syndrome. Random-hexamer reverse transcription was applied to about 0.5 to 1 ug RNA. TCRdb independently ran MiXCR on the immunoSEQ multiplex PCR reads; one entry per CDR3 protein. The data show roughly 180,000 distinct CDR3 sequences, about 93% seen once. The sample comprised CD4+ T cells from PBMCs. These receptors came from a human donor with Susac syndrome.

CDR3 sequence (DNA): TGTGCCAGCAGCCCGGGACTAGCGGGCTACAATGAGCAGTTCTTC. This gives the protein CASSPGLAGYNEQFF. This chain links TRBV7-9 with TRBJ2-1; 12 bases map to TRBD2. After removal of 5 bases from V and 3 bases from J, the junction contained 2 bases not matched to a gene. Germline V gene sequence: CDR1 SEHNR, CDR2 FQNEAQ (reference sequence). The CDR3 loop spans 15 amino acids.

The chain carries TRBV19 and TRBJ1-5, with D possibly being TRBD1 (5 bases). CDR3 length: 15 residues. The germline CDR1 and CDR2 sequences are LNHDA and SQIVND (reference sequence). V gave up 4 bases and J gave up 4 bases, with 14 bases separating them. CDR3 nucleotides: TGTGCCAGTAGTACCAGGGCCTTAGAAAATCAGCCCCAGCATTTT. Translating it yields CASSTRALENQPQHF.

The chain joins TRBV20-1 to TRBJ1-2; a weak D match, TRBD1 (5 bases). Germline V gene data show CDR1 as DFQATT and CDR2 as SNEGSKA (reference sequence). V was shortened by 6 bases and J by 4 bases, with 21 bases between the two germline ends. The CDR3 loop spans 15 amino acids. CDR3 protein: CSATARDRDVYGYTF. CDR3 DNA sequence: TGCAGTGCCACAGCCCGGGACCGCGATGTCTATGGCTACACCTTC.

The gene calls are TRBV6-5 and TRBJ2-3; 7 bases map to TRBD1. Trimming took 6 bases from V and 4 from J; bases not matched to a gene: 4. Germline values: CDR1 MNHEY, CDR2 SVGAGI. The CDR3 loop spans 13 amino acids. The CDR3 sequence: CASSRQGADTQYF. CDR3 bases: TGTGCCAGCAGCAGACAGGGTGCAGATACGCAGTATTTT.

A note on this clonotype: One junction end disagrees with the germline gene, perhaps due to a read error. The chain uses TRBV29-1 and TRBJ2-5; D unclear. CDR1 and CDR2 (germline): SQVTM, ANQGSEA. CDR3 size: 13 residues. The CDR3 here is CSGEQWSGETQYF. The CDR3 DNA follows: TGCAGCGGTGAACAGTGGTCCGGAGAGACCCAGTACTTC.

The rearrangement links TRBV9 to TRBJ1-5, with 7 bases fitting TRBD1. Unmatched junction bases numbered 1, after V lost 0 bases and J lost 4 bases. Germline V gene lookup returns CDR1 SGDLS and CDR2 YYNGEE. This CDR3 is 14 amino acids long. The CDR3 is CASSVGDSNQPQHF. CDR3 sequence (DNA): TGTGCCAGCAGCGTAGGGGACAGTAATCAGCCCCAGCATTTT. The complete variable domain, with remaining parts taken from reference TRBV9 and TRBJ1-5, reads DSGVTQTPKHLITATGQRVTLRCSPRSGDLSVYWYQQSLDQGLQFLIQYYNGEERAKGNILERFSAQQFPDLHSELNLSSLELGDSALYFCASSVGDSNQPQHFGDGTRLSIL.

The chain couples TRBV3-1 to TRBJ1-1, with a possible D match to TRBD1 (6 bases). The germline CDR1 and CDR2 sequences are LGHDT and YNNKEL (reference sequence). V was shortened by 6 bases and J by 4 bases, with 15 bases between the two germline ends. The CDR3 is 14 residues long. CDR3 nucleotides: TGTGCCAGCAGACTACAGGGAGGGGGCACTGAAGCTTTCTTT. The encoded protein is CASRLQGGGTEAFF.

This rearrangement joins TRBV12-3 or TRBV12-4 to TRBJ1-1, with D perhaps matching TRBD1 (5 bases). The length of the CDR3 is 14 residues. V lost 4 bases, J lost 5 bases, and 14 bases lay in between. The CDR3 DNA sequence: TGTGCCAGCAGTTCCGCAGGGTGGGGGACTGAAGCTTTCTTT. Translation: CASSSAGWGTEAFF.

In DNA, the CDR3 is TGCAGCGTCGCAGTAAGCGGCCAAGAGACCCAGTACTTC. Protein: CSVAVSGQETQYF. The chain has TRBV29-1 and TRBJ2-5; D might be TRBD2 (5 bases). Per germline, CDR1 SQVTM and CDR2 ANQGSEA. V was cut by 6 bases and J by 1 base, with 12 bases left in between. The CDR3 totals 13 residues.

The chain links TRBV2 to TRBJ2-7; D gene ambiguous. CDR3 length: 14 residues. V lost 2 bases and J 0 bases, leaving 8 bases between the germline ends. Germline loops: CDR1 SNHLY, CDR2 FYNNEI. The CDR3 loop is CASSETVNSYEQYF. In nucleotides, the CDR3 is TGTGCCAGCAGTGAAACGGTCAACTCCTACGAGCAGTACTTC.

V usage is TRBV5-4 and J usage is TRBJ2-7; TRBD2 might be the D (5 bases). Per the germline V gene, CDR1 is SGHNT and CDR2 is YYREEE (reference sequence). This CDR3 contains 13 residues. The V end was cut by 0 bases, the J end by 11 bases, with 15 bases between. The CDR3 protein is CASSLGRTQMEYF. The CDR3 DNA is TGTGCCAGCAGCTTGGGTCGGACTCAAATGGAGTACTTC.

The chain has TRBV24-1 and TRBJ1-6; D is unresolved. Germline V gene sequence: CDR1 KGHDR, CDR2 SFDVKD. Trimming took off 4 bases at V and 9 bases at J, with 12 bases between the two ends. The CDR3 consists of 14 residues. The chain's CDR3 is CATSEGGPGSPLHF. For the CDR3, the DNA is TGTGCCACCAGTGAAGGCGGACCGGGTTCACCCCTCCACTTT.

The V gene is TRBV12-3 or TRBV12-4, the J gene TRBJ1-1; D perhaps matches TRBD1 (5 bases). The CDR3 runs 13 residues. Trimming removed 10 bases at V and 3 bases at J, with 15 bases between. The CDR3 loop is CATSTDSYTEAFF. Here the CDR3 DNA reads TGTGCCACCTCTACTGACAGTTACACTGAAGCTTTCTTT.

The V and J genes are TRBV20-1 and TRBJ2-7, with D perhaps TRBD2 (5 bases). Looked up from germline, CDR1 is DFQATT and CDR2 is SNEGSKA (reference sequence). The CDR3 runs to 13 residues. Trimming took off 0 bases at V and 6 bases at J, with 12 bases between the two ends. In DNA form, the CDR3 reads TGCAGTGCTAGAGAGGATTACCGGGGCGAGCAGTACTTC. Protein product: CSAREDYRGEQYF.

The chain recombines TRBV5-1 with TRBJ2-5, with D uncertain. This CDR3 is 12 amino acids long. Germline V gives CDR1 SGHRS, CDR2 YFSETQ. Trimming removed 0 bases from V and 5 bases from J, with 5 bases in between. CDR3 amino acids: CASSLGFETQYF. CDR3 nucleotide sequence: TGCGCCAGCAGCTTGGGGTTCGAGACCCAGTACTTC.

The chain links TRBV12-3 or TRBV12-4 to TRBJ1-1, with 8 bases fitting TRBD1. V lost 5 bases and J lost 8; bases outside the gene matches: 4. The CDR3 loop spans 12 amino acids. The CDR3 coding sequence is TGTGCCAGCAGTCGCCGGGACAGGGAAGCTTTCTTT. Protein sequence: CASSRRDREAFF.